This TCR beta chain was captured by sequencing in a study of blood T cell repertoires in COVID-19. Study as a whole: Sources were T cells, B-cell-depleted T cells, or PBMCs; the material itself was cDNA or gDNA.

The CDR3 consists of 14 residues. The germline CDR1 and CDR2 sequences are KGHDR and SFDVKD. V was trimmed by 8 bases and J by 8 bases, leaving 17 bases between them. Authors' methods: For nucleated cells, counts were estimated from reference gene primer amplification. Repertoires were generated with immunoSEQ multiplex PCR, while TCRdb's copy carries only in-frame clones and drops some. The DNA gave D and trimming, while V, J and clone size come from that table. In the table there are under 250,000 clones, roughly four fifths of which are singletons. The sample consisted of peripheral blood. This chain joins TRBV24-1 and TRBJ1-4; no clear D gene. This receptor was taken from a woman aged 40 to 49 with acute or convalescent COVID-19. In nucleotides, the CDR3 is TGTGCCACCATACGGCCCACCTGGGCGGAAAAACTGTTTTTT. Its protein is CATIRPTWAEKLFF.